This TCR beta chain was identified in a study of T-cell reconstitution after alpha-beta-depleted transplantation in children. Study results and caveats: Several patients had high TCRbeta diversity at day 60; it came from surviving recipient T cells and thymic progenitors. Several hundred expanded graft clones reportedly were the source of alpha-beta T cells about two months after transplant. At one year after transplant, newly produced T cells mostly accounted for T-cell counts and diversity.

This clonotype was observed once. The antigen remains unidentified. Unique molecular identifiers were incorporated when the TCRbeta library was constructed. TCRdb itself ran the PCR reads through MiXCR, one entry per CDR3 protein. The repertoire holds about a million distinct CDR3 sequences, with about 31% as singletons. This CDR3 contains 16 residues. Germline V CDR1 and CDR2: LGHNA, YSLEER. V was cut by 0 bases and J by 6 bases, with 15 bases left in between. Material: PBMCs, mostly from graft donor cells, obtained 360 days after TCRalphabeta/CD19-depleted stem cell transplant. The rearrangement links TRBV4-3 to TRBJ1-5; tentatively, D is TRBD1 (5 bases). This TCR came from a boy younger than two who had a stem cell transplant for SCID, so the T cells may come from the graft donor. CDR3 protein: CASSQDQGRRSQPQHF. The CDR3 nucleotides are TGCGCCAGCAGCCAAGACCAGGGCCGCAGAAGTCAGCCCCAGCATTTT.